The source of this T cell receptor (beta chain) is a study of T cell responses to AZD1222 COVID-19 vaccine. Clones were read by immunoSEQ multiplex PCR, and TCRdb kept only the in-frame ones, dropping some. The table shows 100,000 or so clones, with just over 90% occurring only once. V lost 6 bases and J lost 4, with 15 bases in between. CDR1 is SQVTM and CDR2 is ANQGSEA in the germline V gene. The CDR3 is 13 residues long. This clonotype was sampled from an adult who received the AZD1222 COVID-19 vaccine. The material was peripheral blood, obtained 28 days after the second AZD1222 dose. V gene TRBV29-1 combines with J gene TRBJ1-1; possible D gene TRBD1, 6 bases. CDR3 sequence reads: CSVDVRGGTEAFF. The CDR3 nucleotides are TGCAGCGTAGACGTCAGGGGAGGCACTGAAGCTTTCTTT.